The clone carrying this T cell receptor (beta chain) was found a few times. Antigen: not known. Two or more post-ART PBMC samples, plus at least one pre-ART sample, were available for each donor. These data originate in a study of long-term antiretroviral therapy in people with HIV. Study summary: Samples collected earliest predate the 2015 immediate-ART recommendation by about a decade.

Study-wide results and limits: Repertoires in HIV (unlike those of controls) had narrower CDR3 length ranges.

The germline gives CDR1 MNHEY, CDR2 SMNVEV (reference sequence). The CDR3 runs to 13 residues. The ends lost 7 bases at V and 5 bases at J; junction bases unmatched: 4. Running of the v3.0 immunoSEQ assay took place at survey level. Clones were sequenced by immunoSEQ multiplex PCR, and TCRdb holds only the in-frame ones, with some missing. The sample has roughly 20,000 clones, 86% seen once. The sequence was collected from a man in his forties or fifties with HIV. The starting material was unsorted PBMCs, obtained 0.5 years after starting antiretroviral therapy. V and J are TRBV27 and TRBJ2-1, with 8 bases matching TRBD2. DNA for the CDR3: TGTGCCAGCAACGCGGGAGGTCACAATGAGCAGTTCTTC. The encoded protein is CASNAGGHNEQFF.